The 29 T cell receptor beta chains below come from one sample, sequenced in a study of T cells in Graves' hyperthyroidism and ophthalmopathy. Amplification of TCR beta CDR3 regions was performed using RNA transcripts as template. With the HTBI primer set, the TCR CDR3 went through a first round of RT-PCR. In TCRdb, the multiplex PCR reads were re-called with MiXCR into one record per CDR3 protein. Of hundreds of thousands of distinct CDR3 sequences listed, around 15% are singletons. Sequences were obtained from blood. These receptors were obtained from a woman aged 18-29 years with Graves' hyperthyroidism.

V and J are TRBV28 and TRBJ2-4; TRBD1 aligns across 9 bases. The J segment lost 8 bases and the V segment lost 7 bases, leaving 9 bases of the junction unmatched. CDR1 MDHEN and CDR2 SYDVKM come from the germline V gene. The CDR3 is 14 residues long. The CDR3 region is CASKGGQGGDIQYF. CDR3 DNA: TGTGCCAGCAAGGGGGGACAGGGTGGGGACATTCAGTACTTC.

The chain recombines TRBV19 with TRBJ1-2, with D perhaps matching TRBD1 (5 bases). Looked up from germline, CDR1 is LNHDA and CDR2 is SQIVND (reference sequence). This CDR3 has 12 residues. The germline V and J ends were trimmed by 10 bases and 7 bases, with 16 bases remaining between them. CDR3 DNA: TGTGCCACGCAGTCCGGGGCCCTTGGCTACACCTTC. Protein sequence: CATQSGALGYTF.

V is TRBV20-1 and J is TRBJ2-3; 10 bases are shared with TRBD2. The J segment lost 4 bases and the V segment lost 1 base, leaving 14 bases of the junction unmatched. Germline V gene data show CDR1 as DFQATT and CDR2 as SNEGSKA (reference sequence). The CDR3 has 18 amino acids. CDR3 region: CSARAASGRWGGADTQYF. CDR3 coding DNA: TGCAGTGCTAGAGCCGCTAGCGGGAGATGGGGAGGGGCAGATACGCAGTATTTT.

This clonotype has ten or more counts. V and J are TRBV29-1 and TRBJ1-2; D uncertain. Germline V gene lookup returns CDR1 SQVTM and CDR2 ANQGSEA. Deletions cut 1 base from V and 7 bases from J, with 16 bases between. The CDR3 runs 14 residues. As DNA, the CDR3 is TGCAGCGTTGAAGGGTCCTATCCGCCTCTTGGCTACACCTTC. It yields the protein CSVEGSYPPLGYTF.

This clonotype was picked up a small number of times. Written as DNA, the CDR3 is TGTGCCATCACACCGGGTCTCTTATCGAACATTCAGTACTTC. It translates to CAITPGLLSNIQYF. The chain carries TRBV28 and TRBJ2-4, with D unresolved. Trimming left V 10 bases short and J 7 bases short, with 20 bases between. The germline V gene encodes CDR1 MDHEN and CDR2 SYDVKM. The CDR3 spans 14 residues. Full variable domain (rest looked up from reference TRBV28 and TRBJ2-4): DVKVTQSSRYLVKRTGEKVFLECVQDMDHENMFWYRQDPGLGLRLIYFSYDVKMKEKGDIPEGYSVSREKKERFSLILESASTNQTSMYLCAITPGLLSNIQYFGAGTRLSVL.

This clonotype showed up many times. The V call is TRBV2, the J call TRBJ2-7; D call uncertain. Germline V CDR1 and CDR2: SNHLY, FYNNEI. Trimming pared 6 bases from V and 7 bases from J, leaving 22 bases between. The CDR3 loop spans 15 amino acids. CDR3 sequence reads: CASRVDNTAIKEQYF. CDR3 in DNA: TGTGCCAGCAGGGTAGATAACACGGCTATAAAGGAGCAGTACTTC.

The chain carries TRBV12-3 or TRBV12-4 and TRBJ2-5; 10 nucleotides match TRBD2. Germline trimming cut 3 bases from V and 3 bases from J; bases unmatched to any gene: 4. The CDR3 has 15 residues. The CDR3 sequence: CASSLVGLAEETQYF. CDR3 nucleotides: TGTGCCAGCAGTTTGGTAGGACTAGCGGAAGAGACCCAGTACTTC.

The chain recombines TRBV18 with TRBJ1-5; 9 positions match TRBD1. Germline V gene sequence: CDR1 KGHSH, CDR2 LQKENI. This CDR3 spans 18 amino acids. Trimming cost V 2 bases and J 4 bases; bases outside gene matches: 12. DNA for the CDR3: TGTGCCAGCTCACCAGTTGGTGTGGGACAGGGTCGAAATCAGCCCCAGCATTTT. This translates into CASSPVGVGQGRNQPQHF.

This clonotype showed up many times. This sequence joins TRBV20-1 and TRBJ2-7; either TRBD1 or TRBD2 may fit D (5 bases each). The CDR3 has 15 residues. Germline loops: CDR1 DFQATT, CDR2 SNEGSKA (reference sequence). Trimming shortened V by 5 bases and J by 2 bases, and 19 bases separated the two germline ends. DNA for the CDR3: TGCAGTGCTCGCCTACCGGGACGGACGACCTACGAGCAGTACTTC. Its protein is CSARLPGRTTYEQYF.

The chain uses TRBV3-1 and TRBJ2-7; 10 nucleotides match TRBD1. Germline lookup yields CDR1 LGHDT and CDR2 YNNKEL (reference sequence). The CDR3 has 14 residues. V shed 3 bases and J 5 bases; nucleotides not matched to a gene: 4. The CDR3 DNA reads TGTGCCAGCAGCCAGACAGGGGGCTTAAACGAGCAGTACTTC. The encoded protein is CASSQTGGLNEQYF.

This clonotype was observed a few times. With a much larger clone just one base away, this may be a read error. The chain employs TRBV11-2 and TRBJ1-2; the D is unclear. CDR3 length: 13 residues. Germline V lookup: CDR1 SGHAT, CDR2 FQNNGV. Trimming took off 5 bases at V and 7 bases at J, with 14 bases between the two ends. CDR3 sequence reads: CASSRGRLRGYTF. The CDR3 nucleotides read TGTGCCAGCAGCCGTGGCAGGCTGCGTGGCTACACCTTC.

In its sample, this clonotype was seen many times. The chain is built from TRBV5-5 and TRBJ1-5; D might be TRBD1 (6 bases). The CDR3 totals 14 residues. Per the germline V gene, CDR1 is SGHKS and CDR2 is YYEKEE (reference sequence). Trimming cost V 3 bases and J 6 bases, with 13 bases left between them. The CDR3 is CASSYLTGSQPQHF. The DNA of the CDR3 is TGTGCCAGCAGCTACCTGACAGGCAGTCAGCCCCAGCATTTT. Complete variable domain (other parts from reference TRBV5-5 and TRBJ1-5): DAGVTQSPTHLIKTRGQQVTLRCSPISGHKSVSWYQQVLGQGPQFIFQYYEKEERGRGNFPDRFSARQFPNYSSELNVNALLLGDSALYLCASSYLTGSQPQHFGDGTRLSIL.

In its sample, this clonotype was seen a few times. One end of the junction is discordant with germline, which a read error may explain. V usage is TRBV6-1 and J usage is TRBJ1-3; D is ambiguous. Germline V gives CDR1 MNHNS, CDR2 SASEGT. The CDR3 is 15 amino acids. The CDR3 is CASSSRSYSRNTTYF. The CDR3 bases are TGTGCCAGCAGTTCCCGGAGTTACTCTAGAAACACCACATATTTT.

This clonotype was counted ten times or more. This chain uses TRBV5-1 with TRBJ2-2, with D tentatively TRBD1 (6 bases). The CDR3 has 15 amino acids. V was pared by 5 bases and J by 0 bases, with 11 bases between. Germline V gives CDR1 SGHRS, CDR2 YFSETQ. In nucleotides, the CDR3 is TGCGCCAGCAGATCTTGGACAGCGAACACCGGGGAGCTGTTTTTT. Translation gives CASRSWTANTGELFF. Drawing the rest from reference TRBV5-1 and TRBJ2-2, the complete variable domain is KAGVTQTPRYLIKTRGQQVTLSCSPISGHRSVSWYQQTPGQGLQFLFEYFSETQRNKGNFPGRFSGRQFSNSRSEMNVSTLELGDSALYLCASRSWTANTGELFFGEGSRLTVL.

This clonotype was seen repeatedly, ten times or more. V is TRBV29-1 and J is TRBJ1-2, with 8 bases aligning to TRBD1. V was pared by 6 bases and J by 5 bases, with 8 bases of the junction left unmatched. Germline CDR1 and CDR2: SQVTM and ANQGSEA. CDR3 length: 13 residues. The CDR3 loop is CSVADREGYGYTF. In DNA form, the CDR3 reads TGCAGCGTAGCGGACAGGGAGGGATATGGCTACACCTTC. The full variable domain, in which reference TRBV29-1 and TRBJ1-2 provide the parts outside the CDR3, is SAVISQKPSRDICQRGTSLTIQCQVDSQVTMMFWYRQQPGQSLTLIATANQGSEATYESGFVIDKFPISRPNLTFSTLTVSNMSPEDSSIYLCSVADREGYGYTFGSGTRLTVV.

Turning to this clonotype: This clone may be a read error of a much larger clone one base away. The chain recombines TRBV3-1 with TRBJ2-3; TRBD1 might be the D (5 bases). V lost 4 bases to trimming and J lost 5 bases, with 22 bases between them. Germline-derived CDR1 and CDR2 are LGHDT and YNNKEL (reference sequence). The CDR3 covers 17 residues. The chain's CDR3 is CASSLDWGPAGIDTQYF. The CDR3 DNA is TGTGCCAGCAGCCTAGACTGGGGCCCAGCTGGCATAGATACGCAGTATTTT.

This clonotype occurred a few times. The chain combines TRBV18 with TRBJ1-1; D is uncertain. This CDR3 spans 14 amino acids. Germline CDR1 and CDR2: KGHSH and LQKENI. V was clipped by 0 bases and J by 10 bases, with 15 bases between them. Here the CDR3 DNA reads TGTGCCAGCTCACCACCGGTGGGGAGCGGCGGAGCTTTCTTT. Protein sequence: CASSPPVGSGGAFF. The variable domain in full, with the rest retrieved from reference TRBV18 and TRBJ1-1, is NAGVMQNPRHLVRRRGQEARLRCSPMKGHSHVYWYRQLPEEGLKFMVYLQKENIIDESGMPKERFSAEFPKEGPSILRIQQVVRGDSAAYFCASSPPVGSGGAFFGQGTRLTVV.

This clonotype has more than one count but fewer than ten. CDR3 loop: CASSQDASGSRYEQYF. Written as DNA, the CDR3 is TGTGCCAGCAGCCAAGATGCTAGCGGGAGTAGGTACGAGCAGTACTTC. This chain connects TRBV4-2 to TRBJ2-7; TRBD2 matches at 10 bases. This CDR3 is 16 amino acids long. In germline, CDR1 is LGHNA, CDR2 YNFKEQ. V lost 0 bases to trimming and J lost 4 bases; unmatched junction nucleotides: 6.

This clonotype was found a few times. CDR3 loop: CASSPTGALGTANTGELFF. CDR3 nucleotides: TGTGCCAGCAGCCCGACGGGAGCCTTAGGGACTGCGAACACCGGGGAGCTGTTTTTT. The chain carries TRBV12-3 or TRBV12-4 and TRBJ2-2; D possibly corresponds to TRBD2 (6 bases). The CDR3 sequence is 19 residues long. V was cut by 6 bases and J by 0 bases, with 23 bases left in between.

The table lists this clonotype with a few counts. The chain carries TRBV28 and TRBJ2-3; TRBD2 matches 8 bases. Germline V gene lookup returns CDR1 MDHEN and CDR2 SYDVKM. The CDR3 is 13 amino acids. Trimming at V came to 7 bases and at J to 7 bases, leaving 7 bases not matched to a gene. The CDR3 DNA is TGTGCCAGCAAGAGCGGGAGTGTGAATACGCAGTATTTT. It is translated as CASKSGSVNTQYF. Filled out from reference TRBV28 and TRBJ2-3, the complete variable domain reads DVKVTQSSRYLVKRTGEKVFLECVQDMDHENMFWYRQDPGLGLRLIYFSYDVKMKEKGDIPEGYSVSREKKERFSLILESASTNQTSMYLCASKSGSVNTQYFGPGTRLTVL.

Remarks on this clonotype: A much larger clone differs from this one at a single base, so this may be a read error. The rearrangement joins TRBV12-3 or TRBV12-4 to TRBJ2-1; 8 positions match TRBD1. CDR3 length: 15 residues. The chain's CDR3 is CASSLGQGKYNEQSF. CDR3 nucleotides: TGTGCCAGCAGTCTCGGACAGGGAAAATACAATGAGCAGTCCTTC.

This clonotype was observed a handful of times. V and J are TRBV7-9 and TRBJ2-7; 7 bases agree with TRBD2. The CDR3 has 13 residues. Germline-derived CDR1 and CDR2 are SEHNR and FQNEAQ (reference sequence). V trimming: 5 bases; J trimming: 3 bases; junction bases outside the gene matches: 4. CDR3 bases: TGTGCCAGCAGCGGGAGGGTCAACTACGAGCAGTACTTC. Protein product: CASSGRVNYEQYF.

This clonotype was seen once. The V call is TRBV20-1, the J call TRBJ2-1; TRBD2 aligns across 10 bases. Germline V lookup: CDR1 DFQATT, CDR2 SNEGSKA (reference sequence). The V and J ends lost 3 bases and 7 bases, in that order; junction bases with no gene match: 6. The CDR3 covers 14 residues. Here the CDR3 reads CSASRAGGGNEQFF. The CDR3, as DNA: TGCAGTGCTAGCAGAGCGGGGGGGGGGAATGAGCAGTTCTTC.

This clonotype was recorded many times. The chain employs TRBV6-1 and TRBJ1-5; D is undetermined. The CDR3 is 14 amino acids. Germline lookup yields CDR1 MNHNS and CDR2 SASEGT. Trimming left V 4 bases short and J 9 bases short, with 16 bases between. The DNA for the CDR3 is TGTGCCAGCAGTGTAGGAAGGGTCCATCGGCCCCAGCATTTT. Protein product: CASSVGRVHRPQHF.

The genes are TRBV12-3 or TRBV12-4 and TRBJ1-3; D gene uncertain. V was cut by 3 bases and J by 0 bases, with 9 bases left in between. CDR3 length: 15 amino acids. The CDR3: CASSLYGYSGNTIYF. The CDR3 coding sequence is TGTGCCAGCAGTTTGTACGGCTACTCTGGAAACACCATATATTTT.

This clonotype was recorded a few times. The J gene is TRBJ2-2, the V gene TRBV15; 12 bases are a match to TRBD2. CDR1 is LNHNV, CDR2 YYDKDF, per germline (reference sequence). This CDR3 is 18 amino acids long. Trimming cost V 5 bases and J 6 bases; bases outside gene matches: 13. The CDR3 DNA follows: TGTGCCACCAGCCCTAGACTAGCGGGAGTGGGTTTGGCCGGGGAGCTGTTTTTT. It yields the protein CATSPRLAGVGLAGELFF.

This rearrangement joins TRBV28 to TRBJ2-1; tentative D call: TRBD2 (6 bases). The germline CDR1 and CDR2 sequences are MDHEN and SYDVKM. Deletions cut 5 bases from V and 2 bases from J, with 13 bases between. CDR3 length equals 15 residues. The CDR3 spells CASSPPREAYNEQFF. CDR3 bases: TGTGCCAGCAGTCCGCCGAGGGAGGCCTACAATGAGCAGTTCTTC.

DNA for the CDR3: TGTGCCAGCTCGCGCCACCCCGGGACCGAAGACGAGCAGTACTTC. Its translation: CASSRHPGTEDEQYF. This sequence joins TRBV18 and TRBJ2-7; TRBD1 or TRBD2 may be the D gene (5 bases each). Trimming took 6 bases from V and 5 from J, leaving 20 bases between them. Germline CDR1 KGHSH, CDR2 LQKENI. The CDR3 is 15 amino acids.

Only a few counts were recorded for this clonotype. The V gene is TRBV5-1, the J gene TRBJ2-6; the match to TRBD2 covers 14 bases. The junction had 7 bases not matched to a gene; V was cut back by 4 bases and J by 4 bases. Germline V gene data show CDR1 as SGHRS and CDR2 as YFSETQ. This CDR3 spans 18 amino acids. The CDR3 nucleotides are TGCGCCAGCAGCCCTGGACTAGCGGGAGGCCCCGGGGCCAACGTCCTGACTTTC. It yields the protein CASSPGLAGGPGANVLTF.